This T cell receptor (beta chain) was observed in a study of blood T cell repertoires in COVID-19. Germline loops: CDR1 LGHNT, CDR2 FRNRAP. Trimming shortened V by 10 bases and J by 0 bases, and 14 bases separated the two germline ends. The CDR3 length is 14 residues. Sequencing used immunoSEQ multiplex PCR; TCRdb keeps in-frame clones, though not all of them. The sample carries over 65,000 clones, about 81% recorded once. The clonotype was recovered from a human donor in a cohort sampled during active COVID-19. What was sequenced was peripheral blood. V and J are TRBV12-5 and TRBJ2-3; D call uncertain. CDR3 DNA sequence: TGTGCTACTTCAGAAAGTTTTAGCACAGATACGCAGTATTTT. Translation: CATSESFSTDTQYF.